The TCR beta chain described here comes from a study of cytomegalovirus exposure and HLA in healthy donors. Overall study context: Out of about 410 genotyped donors, roughly 83% belonged to the Caucasian-associated ancestry cluster. Regarding the study as a whole: Donors belonging to an Asian-associated ancestry cluster reportedly showed fewer N-insertions in productive TCRs than the 666-donor mean, according to what a later analysis found.

Notes on this clone: Its target is unknown.

Germline lookup yields CDR1 MNHNS and CDR2 SASEGT. CDR3 length equals 13 residues. Trimming left V 6 bases short and J 9 bases short, with 15 bases between. The PCR contained 60 Vbeta and 13 Jbeta primers. The repertoire was sequenced with immunoSEQ multiplex PCR; TCRdb's copy has only in-frame clones and lacks some. The data show around 180,000 clones, roughly 71% seen once. The V gene is TRBV6-1, the J gene TRBJ2-1, with D possibly matching TRBD2 (6 bases). The sample was PBMCs. The clonotype comes from a girl aged 5-17 years in good health and CMV-seronegative. The CDR3 loop is CASRGGVPSEQFF. CDR3 coding DNA: TGTGCCAGCAGGGGAGGAGTCCCCTCTGAGCAGTTCTTC.